This entry lists 9 T cell receptor beta chains sequenced from one sample in a study of CD8 T cells in Susac syndrome. A quantity of about 0.5 to 1 ug RNA underwent reverse transcription using random hexamers. TCRdb fed the immunoSEQ multiplex PCR reads into MiXCR, producing one record per CDR3 protein. The table includes 200,000 or so distinct CDR3 sequences, 85% to 95% detected once. Sequencing was performed on CD8+ T cells from PBMCs. These receptors came from a human donor with Susac syndrome.

The rearrangement uses TRBV9 and TRBJ1-3; unclear D gene. CDR1 is SGDLS and CDR2 is YYNGEE in the germline V gene. The V gene lost 4 bases and the J gene lost 2 bases, with 4 bases spanning the gap. The CDR3 sequence is 12 residues long. CDR3 in amino acids: CASSPPGNTIYF. The DNA for the CDR3 is TGTGCCAGCAGCCCCCCTGGAAACACCATATATTTT.

The chain has TRBV3-1 and TRBJ2-5, with 10 bases lining up with TRBD2. CDR1 LGHDT and CDR2 YNNKEL come from the germline V gene (reference sequence). V dropped 0 bases and J dropped 2; count of bases not matched to a gene: 3. The CDR3 sequence is 16 residues long. This CDR3 reads CASSQDPAGGQETQYF. CDR3 coding DNA: TGTGCCAGCAGCCAAGATCCAGCGGGGGGGCAAGAGACCCAGTACTTC.

This clonotype appeared once. Germline and junction disagree at one end, which may indicate a read error. The chain carries TRBV14 and TRBJ1-6, with D possibly being TRBD1 (5 bases). The germline CDR1 and CDR2 sequences are SGHDN and FVKESK. The CDR3 is 13 residues long. CDR3 sequence reads: CASSARGDSPFHF. DNA for the CDR3: TGTGCCAGCAGCGCCAGAGGGGATTCACCCTTCCACTTT.

V usage is TRBV11-2 and J usage is TRBJ2-7; 13 bases line up with TRBD2. In germline, CDR1 is SGHAT, CDR2 FQNNGV. This CDR3 spans 14 amino acids. With 5 bases clipped from V and 4 bases from J, the junction kept 2 bases outside the gene matches. In nucleotides, the CDR3 is TGTGCCAGCAGCCAGGGACTAGCGGGGTACGAGCAGTACTTC. Translated: CASSQGLAGYEQYF.

CDR3 in amino acids: CASSFYYRSTDTQYF. CDR3 DNA: TGTGCCAGCAGCTTCTATTATCGTAGCACAGATACGCAGTATTTT. The chain uses TRBV7-2 and TRBJ2-3; no clear D gene. The CDR3 has 15 residues. Germline V gene lookup returns CDR1 SGHTA and CDR2 FQGNSA. Deletions cut 3 bases from V and 0 bases from J, with 10 bases between.

V is TRBV11-2 and J is TRBJ2-7; TRBD2 matches at 10 bases. The V gene's germline CDR1 is SGHAT and CDR2 FQNNGV. With V trimmed by 5 bases and J by 4 bases, 17 bases remained unmatched. The CDR3 has 18 residues. DNA for the CDR3: TGTGCCAGCAGCCCTGCCGCATTACTAGCGGGACCCTATTACGAGCAGTACTTC. This sequence encodes CASSPAALLAGPYYEQYF.

The CDR3 spells CSASWTRTEAFF. The CDR3 coding sequence is TGCAGTGCTAGTTGGACCCGAACTGAAGCTTTCTTT. V and J are TRBV20-1 and TRBJ1-1; D is undetermined. Germline CDR1 DFQATT, CDR2 SNEGSKA (reference sequence). CDR3 length: 12 amino acids. The V and J ends lost 3 bases and 5 bases respectively, with 10 bases between them.

CDR3 in DNA: TGTGCCACCAGTGATTCCGACAGGCGGGAGGCAGATACGCAGTATTTT. This sequence encodes CATSDSDRREADTQYF. The chain combines TRBV24-1 with TRBJ2-3, with 8 positions matching TRBD2. J was trimmed by 4 bases and V by 2 bases; bases with no gene match: 7. Germline V gene data show CDR1 as KGHDR and CDR2 as SFDVKD. The length of the CDR3 is 16 residues.

The chain recombines TRBV28 with TRBJ2-5; tentatively, D is TRBD1 (6 bases). The V and J ends lost 6 bases and 1 base respectively, with 9 bases between them. Germline loops: CDR1 MDHEN, CDR2 SYDVKM. This CDR3 is built from 13 residues. The CDR3 reads CASSRDTQETQYF. The CDR3 nucleotides are TGTGCCAGCAGCCGGGACACCCAAGAGACCCAGTACTTC.